One and the same sample provided the 18 T cell receptor beta chains below, sequenced in a study of T cells in Graves' hyperthyroidism and ophthalmopathy. Amplification of TCR beta CDR3 regions was performed using RNA transcripts as template. First-round RT-PCR of the TCR CDR3 relied on the HTBI primer set. TCRdb processed the multiplex PCR reads anew with MiXCR; each CDR3 protein has one entry. The sample lists about half a million distinct CDR3 sequences; approximately 25% were seen once. The sequenced sample was blood. Source of these receptors: a woman aged 25 to 39 with Graves' ophthalmopathy.

This clonotype was counted ten times or more. The gene calls are TRBV6-1 and TRBJ2-2; 8 bases agree with TRBD1. The germline CDR1 and CDR2 sequences are MNHNS and SASEGT. The length of the CDR3 is 15 residues. V was pared by 4 bases and J by 3 bases, with 4 bases of the junction left unmatched. As DNA, the CDR3 is TGTGCCAGCAGTGCCCGACAGGGGTACACCGGGGAGCTGTTTTTT. Translating gives CASSARQGYTGELFF.

This clonotype has ten or more counts. This chain uses TRBV6-2 or TRBV6-3 with TRBJ1-1, with D maybe TRBD1 (5 bases). V was trimmed by 5 bases and J by 5 bases, leaving 12 bases between them. The germline CDR1 and CDR2 sequences are MNHEY and SVGEGT. This CDR3 region has 13 residues. CDR3 protein: CASSTTGRTEAFF. The CDR3 DNA follows: TGTGCCAGCAGTACCACAGGAAGGACTGAAGCTTTCTTT.

The chain recombines TRBV7-3 with TRBJ2-2; the D gene is possibly TRBD2 (6 bases). The CDR3 is 15 amino acids. V gave up 3 bases and J gave up 7 bases, with 15 bases separating them. Germline V lookup: CDR1 SGHTA, CDR2 FQGTGA. DNA for the CDR3: TGTGCCAGCAGCTTCGTTGGAGGGGCCGGCGGGGAGCTGTTTTTT. This gives the protein CASSFVGGAGGELFF.

The gene calls are TRBV18 and TRBJ1-1, with TRBD1 matching over 10 bases. Looked up from germline, CDR1 is KGHSH and CDR2 is LQKENI. The trim removed 4 bases at V and 4 bases at J, leaving 12 bases unmatched. The CDR3 sequence is 17 residues long. The CDR3 protein is CASSRSGTGVFVTEAFF. In DNA, the CDR3 is TGTGCCAGCTCACGTTCCGGGACAGGGGTTTTCGTCACTGAAGCTTTCTTT.

This clonotype was detected many times. The chain couples TRBV6-1 to TRBJ1-1; 9 nucleotides agree with TRBD1. This CDR3 contains 15 residues. V lost 3 bases and J lost 5; bases outside the gene matches: 7. The germline V gene encodes CDR1 MNHNS and CDR2 SASEGT. The CDR3 sequence: CASSDPGQGLTEAFF. CDR3 DNA sequence: TGTGCCAGCAGTGACCCGGGACAGGGTCTTACTGAAGCTTTCTTT.

This clonotype showed up many times. The CDR3 sequence: CASSSLGGGELFF. The CDR3 nucleotides are TGTGCCAGCAGTTCCCTGGGGGGAGGGGAGCTGTTTTTT. This sequence joins TRBV6-5 and TRBJ2-2; tentative D call: TRBD2 (6 bases). V was trimmed by 4 bases and J by 8 bases, leaving 11 bases between them. Germline CDR1 reads MNHEY; CDR2 reads SVGAGI. The CDR3 extends over 13 amino acids.

This rearrangement joins TRBV12-3 or TRBV12-4 to TRBJ1-5; 7 positions agree with TRBD1. CDR3 length: 14 amino acids. V shed 6 bases, J shed 5 bases, and the junction held 7 bases outside the gene matches. The CDR3 sequence is CASSYRDSHQPQHF. CDR3 nucleotide sequence: TGTGCCAGCAGCTACCGGGACAGCCATCAGCCCCAGCATTTT.

This chain links TRBV7-2 with TRBJ1-3; D not certain. Germline CDR1 reads SGHTA; CDR2 reads FQGNSA. This CDR3 region has 12 residues. Trimming removed 2 bases at V and 8 bases at J, with 7 bases between. CDR3 nucleotide sequence: TGTGCCAGCAGCTTATCGCCGGACACCATATATTTT. Protein sequence: CASSLSPDTIYF.

The chain recombines TRBV30 with TRBJ1-5; D is ambiguous. The ends were cut back, 1 base at V and 9 bases at J, with 10 bases in the middle. Germline V CDR1 and CDR2: GTSNPN, SVGIG (reference sequence). CDR3 length: 12 amino acids. CDR3 region: CAWSGSGRPQHF. The CDR3 nucleotides read TGTGCCTGGAGTGGAAGCGGACGGCCCCAGCATTTT.

The chain recombines TRBV12-3 or TRBV12-4 with TRBJ1-1, with D unclear. Trimming pared 4 bases from V and 1 base from J, leaving 13 bases between. This CDR3 has 15 amino acids. CDR3 DNA sequence: TGTGCCAGCAGTTACCGAGACACCCAGAACACTGAAGCTTTCTTT. This encodes CASSYRDTQNTEAFF.

This clonotype was seen at least ten times. The chain recombines TRBV12-3 or TRBV12-4 with TRBJ1-4, with 8 bases lining up with TRBD1. This CDR3 is 15 amino acids long. The junction had 11 bases not matched to a gene; V was cut back by 6 bases and J by 8 bases. CDR3 nucleotide sequence: TGTGCCAGCAGCGTACAGGGGGTTAGGGGAGAAAAACTGTTTTTT. Encoded protein: CASSVQGVRGEKLFF.

The chain carries TRBV4-3 and TRBJ2-4, with D unclear. V lost 0 bases and J lost 0, with 9 bases in between. Germline V gene data show CDR1 as LGHNA and CDR2 as YSLEER. This CDR3 has 16 residues. CDR3 region: CASSQDPDLAKNIQYF. The CDR3 region has the DNA TGCGCCAGCAGCCAAGATCCCGATCTAGCCAAAAACATTCAGTACTTC.

This clonotype has ten or more counts. The V call is TRBV6-5, the J call TRBJ1-1; D remains ambiguous. V was pared by 0 bases and J by 4 bases, with 9 bases between. The CDR3 has 14 residues. Germline loops: CDR1 MNHEY, CDR2 SVGAGI. CDR3 amino acids: CASSYSEGTTEAFF. Written as DNA, the CDR3 is TGTGCCAGCAGTTACTCAGAGGGTACCACTGAAGCTTTCTTT.

This clonotype occurred many times. This chain links TRBV6-5 with TRBJ2-4, with TRBD2 matching 10 bases. The V segment lost 4 bases and the J segment 8 bases; nucleotides outside the gene matches: 8. CDR3 length equals 15 residues. The germline CDR1 and CDR2 sequences are MNHEY and SVGAGI. The CDR3 bases are TGTGCCAGCAGTTGGGCCTCTAGCGGGGGTTACATTCAGTACTTC. It is translated as CASSWASSGGYIQYF.

This clonotype has at least ten counts. The rearrangement joins TRBV20-1 to TRBJ2-5, with 13 positions matching TRBD2. V shed 4 bases and J 1 base; nucleotides not matched to a gene: 15. The germline V gene has CDR1 DFQATT and CDR2 SNEGSKA (reference sequence). The CDR3 has 19 amino acids. In nucleotides, the CDR3 is TGCAGTGCTACCCTCATCCCGGGACTAGCGGGGCACCTCCAAGAGACCCAGTACTTC. Its translation is CSATLIPGLAGHLQETQYF.

The table lists this clonotype with many counts. The V call is TRBV5-1, the J call TRBJ2-7; unclear D gene. The germline V gene encodes CDR1 SGHRS and CDR2 YFSETQ. The CDR3 has 13 residues. V lost 5 bases, J lost 3 bases, and 12 bases lay in between. CDR3 region: CASSEELGYEQYF. CDR3 bases: TGCGCCAGCAGTGAAGAGTTGGGCTACGAGCAGTACTTC.

This clonotype showed up many times. The chain employs TRBV28 and TRBJ1-5, with D possibly matching TRBD1 (6 bases). CDR3 size: 17 residues. V shed 5 bases and J shed 2 bases, with 19 bases lying between them. Germline V gene lookup returns CDR1 MDHEN and CDR2 SYDVKM. Here the CDR3 DNA reads TGTGCCAGCAGTCGCCGGGACATAAGAGGGGGCAATCAGCCCCAGCATTTT. This translates into CASSRRDIRGGNQPQHF.

The genes are TRBV20-1 and TRBJ1-1; D is uncertain. V was shortened by 6 bases and J by 4 bases, with 9 bases between the two germline ends. Germline V lookup: CDR1 DFQATT, CDR2 SNEGSKA (reference sequence). The CDR3 totals 11 residues. Here the CDR3 reads CSAARRTEAFF. The CDR3 nucleotides are TGCAGTGCGGCCCGGCGCACTGAAGCTTTCTTT.